This TCR beta chain was found in a study of control samples from healthy donors and cancer patients (dated by TCRdb to 2020 to 2022). This clone is a singleton in its sample. The specificity of this receptor is unknown. The record has no base qualities; no much larger clone is one base away. Libraries were constructed by the immunoSEQ multiplex PCR assay. Drawn from immuneACCESS, this table holds only the in-frame rearrangements with V and J called that TCRdb kept. Clones are partly lost; checked studies trace under half to an unresolved V gene and leave the rest unexplained. This sample is represented by 55,000 to 90,000 clones; 84% of them were singletons. Together, the top ten hold around 30% of the sample. CDR1 is given as LGHNA and CDR2 as YSLEER, both from the germline V gene. From the cysteine up to the phenylalanine, the CDR3 has a length of 14 residues. The CDR3 DNA has 42 bases and is translated from base 1.

The sample comprised blood. The chain was built from TRBV4-3 and TRBJ2-3; a confident D gene designation cannot be given. This TCR derives from a man between 50 and 59 years old in good health. The CDR3 here reads CADKKRESTDTQYF. The DNA is TGCGCAGACAAGAAAAGAGAGAGCACAGATACGCAGTATTTT.